A selection of T cell receptor beta chains follows, all from one sample in a study of blood T cell repertoires in COVID-19. Profiling relied on immunoSEQ multiplex PCR, and the TCRdb table lists in-frame clones only, not all of them. The profile shows roughly 280,000 clones, approximately 85% of them singletons. The specimen sequenced was peripheral blood. The receptors come from a woman aged 70-85 years with acute or convalescent COVID-19. Both conserved end residues are part of each CDR3. D genes are given only for firm matches. Size values are once, few and many counts, or a class for expanded clones, and some rows have none.

size: .; J: TRBJ1-1; D: TRBD1; V: TRBV25-1; CDR3: CASSALSTGGAFF; DNA: TGTGCCAGCAGTGCCCTCTCAACAGGGGGTGCTTTCTTT
size: .; J: TRBJ1-2; D: .; V: TRBV2; CDR3: CASSSGINYGYTF; DNA: TGTGCCAGCAGCTCCGGGATCAACTATGGCTACACCTTC
size: .; J: TRBJ2-4; D: .; V: TRBV3-1/TRBV3-2; CDR3: CASSQVSGRNIQYF; DNA: TGTGCCAGCAGCCAAGTATCAGGCAGAAACATTCAGTACTTC
size: .; J: TRBJ1-2; D: TRBD1; V: TRBV2; CDR3: CASSRQGANYGYTF; DNA: TGTGCCAGCAGCAGACAGGGCGCTAACTATGGCTACACCTTC
size: .; J: TRBJ1-5; D: TRBD1; V: TRBV10-3; CDR3: CATSEGQGNQPQHF; DNA: TGTGCCACGTCGGAGGGACAGGGCAATCAGCCCCAGCATTTT
size: .; J: TRBJ2-7; D: .; V: TRBV5-4; CDR3: CASSLGPRGEQYF; DNA: TGTGCCAGCAGCTTGGGGCCCCGGGGCGAGCAGTACTTC
size: .; J: TRBJ2-2; D: .; V: TRBV24-1; CDR3: CATSDRTGRVTGELFF; DNA: TGTGCCACCAGTGATCGGACAGGGAGGGTGACCGGGGAGCTGTTTTTT
size: .; J: TRBJ1-2; D: .; V: TRBV12-5; CDR3: CASGLAPTRQGDGYTF; DNA: TGTGCTAGTGGTTTGGCCCCGACGCGCCAGGGTGACGGCTACACCTTC
size: .; J: TRBJ2-1; D: TRBD2; V: TRBV9; CDR3: CASSLRGPLAGANNEQFF; DNA: TGTGCCAGCAGCTTACGAGGGCCCCTAGCGGGGGCAAACAATGAGCAGTTCTTC
size: .; J: TRBJ2-7; D: TRBD2; V: TRBV5-1; CDR3: CASSGGGLSEQYF; DNA: TGCGCCAGCAGTGGGGGGGGACTCAGTGAGCAGTACTTC
size: .; J: TRBJ1-2; D: TRBD1; V: TRBV3-1/TRBV3-2; CDR3: CASSTGTGVLNGYTF; DNA: TGTGCCAGCAGCACCGGGACAGGGGTTCTAAATGGCTACACCTTC
size: .; J: TRBJ2-7; D: TRBD1; V: TRBV5-1; CDR3: CASSLAPRGQGGEQYF; DNA: TGCGCCAGCAGCTTGGCACCCAGGGGGCAGGGGGGCGAGCAGTACTTC
size: once; J: TRBJ1-2; D: .; V: TRBV18; CDR3: CASSQTTQVGYTF; DNA: TGTGCCAGCTCCCAAACCACCCAGGTGGGCTACACCTTC
size: .; J: TRBJ1-1; D: .; V: TRBV28; CDR3: CASRSYRDYTEAFF; DNA: TGTGCCAGCAGGTCTTACCGGGATTACACTGAAGCTTTCTTT
size: .; J: TRBJ2-7; D: .; V: TRBV30; CDR3: CAWSASYEQYF; DNA: TGTGCCTGGAGTGCTAGCTACGAGCAGTACTTC